The clone carrying this T cell receptor (beta chain) was picked up a small number of times. The antigen is not known. Germline CDR1 SEHNR, CDR2 FQNEAQ (reference sequence). The CDR3 has 15 residues. V was pared by 1 base and J by 6 bases, with 5 bases of the junction left unmatched. Unique molecular identifiers were incorporated into the prepared TCRbeta library. TCRdb processed the PCR reads anew with MiXCR; each CDR3 protein has one entry. Counted here are about 980,000 distinct CDR3 sequences, about 31% occurring once; the ten biggest clones make up around 30%. The data were obtained in a study of T-cell reconstitution after alpha-beta-depleted transplantation in children. Findings and limits, study-wide: About two months after transplant, alpha-beta T cells reportedly came from several hundred expanded graft clones. Among T cells one year after transplant, newly produced cells accounted for most counts and diversity. Recipient T cells and thymic progenitors that survived were the source of the high TCRbeta diversity seen at day 60 in some patients.

Sequences were derived from PBMCs, mostly from graft donor cells, sampled 360 days after TCRalphabeta/CD19-depleted stem cell transplant. The sequence was obtained from a boy less than two years old who had a stem cell transplant for SCID, so the T cells may come from the graft donor. The chain employs TRBV7-9 and TRBJ2-4; TRBD2 aligns across 8 bases. The CDR3 nucleotides read TGTGCCAGCAGCTTAGGAGCGGGGGTCGTAAACATTCAGTACTTC. It yields the protein CASSLGAGVVNIQYF.